This TCR beta chain emerged from a study of blood T cell repertoires in COVID-19. Study-wide background: Collection of acute and convalescent COVID-19 samples took place in the United States, Italy and Spain. T cells, B-cell-depleted T cells, or PBMCs provided the cDNA or gDNA that served as material.

Germline trimming cut 5 bases from V and 6 bases from J; bases unmatched to any gene: 3. Germline loops: CDR1 MGHRA, CDR2 YSYEKL. The CDR3 sequence is 14 residues long. Original data processing: Cell counts per sample came from amplifying reference gene primers. Assay: immunoSEQ multiplex PCR; the TCRdb copy retains only in-frame clones and omits some. V and J calls and clone size come straight from that table; D and trimming were deduced from the DNA. Among 78,000 or so clones, roughly 80% were seen once, and the ten largest hold 10% to 15%. This chain joins TRBV4-1 and TRBJ2-2; 10 positions agree with TRBD1. The receptor was derived from an older man with acute or convalescent COVID-19. The sequenced sample was peripheral blood. CDR3 region: CASSRDRGPGELFF. The CDR3 DNA reads TGCGCCAGCAGCAGAGACAGGGGGCCCGGGGAGCTGTTTTTT.